This T cell receptor (beta chain) was observed in a study of T cell responses to AZD1222 COVID-19 vaccine. Clones were sequenced by immunoSEQ multiplex PCR, and TCRdb holds only the in-frame ones, with some missing. In the table there are around 200,000 clones, over 80% of which are singletons. The receptor was isolated from an adult who received the MenACWY meningococcal vaccine as a control. The specimen comprised peripheral blood, sampled 28 days after the second dose of the MenACWY control vaccine.

CDR3 DNA: TGCGCCAGCAGCCAACAGAGGACAGGGGGAGAGGGCTACACCTTC. It specifies CASSQQRTGGEGYTF. V and J are TRBV4-3 and TRBJ1-2; 10 nucleotides match TRBD1. CDR3 length: 15 amino acids. V shed 2 bases and J 8 bases; nucleotides not matched to a gene: 8. Germline CDR1 and CDR2: LGHNA and YSLEER.